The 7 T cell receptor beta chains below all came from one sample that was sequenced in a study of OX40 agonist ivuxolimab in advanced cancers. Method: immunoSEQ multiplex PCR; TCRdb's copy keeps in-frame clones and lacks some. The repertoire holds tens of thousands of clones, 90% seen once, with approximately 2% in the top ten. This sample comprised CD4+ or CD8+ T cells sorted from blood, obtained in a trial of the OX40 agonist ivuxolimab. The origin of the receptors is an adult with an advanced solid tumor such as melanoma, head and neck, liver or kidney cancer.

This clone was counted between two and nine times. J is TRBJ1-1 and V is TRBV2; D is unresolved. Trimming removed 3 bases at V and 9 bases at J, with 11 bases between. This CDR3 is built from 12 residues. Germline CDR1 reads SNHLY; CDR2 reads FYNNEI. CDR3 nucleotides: TGTGCCAGCAGTGACTGGGATGGACAAGCTTTCTTT. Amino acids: CASSDWDGQAFF.

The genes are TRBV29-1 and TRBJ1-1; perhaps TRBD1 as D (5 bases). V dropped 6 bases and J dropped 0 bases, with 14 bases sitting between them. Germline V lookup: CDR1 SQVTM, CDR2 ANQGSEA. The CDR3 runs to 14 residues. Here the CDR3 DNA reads TGCAGCGTACCCCGTACAGGATTGAACACTGAAGCTTTCTTT. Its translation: CSVPRTGLNTEAFF.

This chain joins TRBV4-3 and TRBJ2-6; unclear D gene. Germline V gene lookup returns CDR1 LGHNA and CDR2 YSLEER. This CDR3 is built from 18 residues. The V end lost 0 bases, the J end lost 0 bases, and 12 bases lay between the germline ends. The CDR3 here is CASSQDSGAHSGANVLTF. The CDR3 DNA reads TGCGCCAGCAGCCAAGATTCCGGAGCCCACTCTGGGGCCAACGTCCTGACTTTC.

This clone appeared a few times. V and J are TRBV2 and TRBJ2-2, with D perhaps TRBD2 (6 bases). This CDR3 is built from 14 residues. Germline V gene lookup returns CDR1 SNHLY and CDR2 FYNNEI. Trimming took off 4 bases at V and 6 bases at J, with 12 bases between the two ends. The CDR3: CASSAIERAGELFF. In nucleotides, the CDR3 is TGTGCCAGCAGTGCGATCGAGCGGGCCGGGGAGCTGTTTTTT.

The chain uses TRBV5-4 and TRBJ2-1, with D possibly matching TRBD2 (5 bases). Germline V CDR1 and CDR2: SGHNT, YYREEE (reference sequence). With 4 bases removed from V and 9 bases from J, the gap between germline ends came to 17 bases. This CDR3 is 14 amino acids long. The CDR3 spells CASSPSGRESEQFF. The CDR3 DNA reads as TGTGCCAGCAGCCCGTCGGGGAGAGAGAGTGAGCAGTTCTTC.

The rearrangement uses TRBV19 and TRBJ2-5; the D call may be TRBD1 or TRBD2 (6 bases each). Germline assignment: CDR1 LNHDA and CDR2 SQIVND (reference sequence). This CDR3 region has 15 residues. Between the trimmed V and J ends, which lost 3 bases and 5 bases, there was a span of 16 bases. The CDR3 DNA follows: TGTGCCAGTAGTATCGGTTGGAGGGGGAGGGAGACCCAGTACTTC. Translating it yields CASSIGWRGRETQYF.

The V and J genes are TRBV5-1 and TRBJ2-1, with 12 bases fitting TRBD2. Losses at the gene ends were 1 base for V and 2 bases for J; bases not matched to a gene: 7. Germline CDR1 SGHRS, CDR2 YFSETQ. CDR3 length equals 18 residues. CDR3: CASSLSTSGGGAYNEQFF. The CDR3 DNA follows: TGCGCCAGCAGCTTGTCGACTAGCGGGGGTGGCGCCTACAATGAGCAGTTCTTC.